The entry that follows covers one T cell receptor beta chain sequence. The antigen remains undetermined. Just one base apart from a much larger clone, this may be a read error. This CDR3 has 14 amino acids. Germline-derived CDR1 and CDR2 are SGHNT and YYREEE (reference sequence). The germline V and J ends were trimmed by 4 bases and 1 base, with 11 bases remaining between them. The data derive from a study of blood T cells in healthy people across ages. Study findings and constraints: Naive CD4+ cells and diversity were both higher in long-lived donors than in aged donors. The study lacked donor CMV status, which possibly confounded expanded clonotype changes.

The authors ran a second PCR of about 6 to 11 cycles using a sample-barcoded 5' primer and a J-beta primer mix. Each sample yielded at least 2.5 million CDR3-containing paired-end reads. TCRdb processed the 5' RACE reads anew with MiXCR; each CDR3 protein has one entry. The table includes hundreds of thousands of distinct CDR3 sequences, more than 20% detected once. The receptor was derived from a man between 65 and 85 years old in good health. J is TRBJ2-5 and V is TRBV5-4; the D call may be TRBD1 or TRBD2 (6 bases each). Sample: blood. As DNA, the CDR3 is TGTGCCAGCAGCCCGAAGGGGGGCCAAGAGACCCAGTACTTC. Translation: CASSPKGGQETQYF.